This T cell receptor beta chain was found in a study of blood T cell repertoires in COVID-19 (dated by TCRdb to between 2020 and 2021). Notes on the research overall: Collaborator samples came from the United States, Italy and Spain and covered acute and convalescent phases of COVID-19. The material from the prospective study consisted of cDNA or gDNA derived from T cells, B-cell-depleted T cells, or PBMCs. Deeply sampled blood TCRbeta repertoires from subjects exposed to, actively infected with, or recovered from COVID-19 were included in the dataset. The repertoires were released in a freely available public database intended as a resource for research on the immune response to SARS-CoV-2. The samples were drawn from the first 160 participants of the ongoing ImmuneRACE study and from roughly 1,300 subjects provided by 6 global collaborators. Sample metadata almost always included a de-identified subject ID, COVID-19 status, age in years and sex. HLA class I and class II types, where available, came from metadata supplied by the sample provider rather than from assay-based typing. General study outcomes and caveats: How much clinical and demographic metadata was included differed by source and by participant, and the metadata was provided uncurated.

The immunoSEQ Assay, a bias-controlled multiplex PCR, was used to amplify TCRbeta CDR3 regions from genomic DNA. As for the authors' bioinformatics: The number of nucleated cells in each sample was estimated from the amplification of reference gene primers within the assay. To quantify the absolute abundance of each unique TCRbeta CDR3 rearrangement, sequence reads were collapsed and filtered. For each sample, productive Simpson clonality was calculated as the square root of Simpson's diversity index across productive rearrangements. TCRdb stores this immuneACCESS table with in-frame sequences only. Part of the clones is absent; in the studies checked, under half of the shortfall reflects unresolved V genes, and no reason is known for the rest. For V, J and clone size, that table is used; D and trimming come from the DNA. The sample table records about 170,000 clones; about four fifths of these occur just once. The top ten hold over 2.5% of the sample.

CDR1 and CDR2 are read off the germline V gene (reference sequence) as DFQATT and SNEGSKA. From its cysteine to its phenylalanine, the CDR3 spans 11 amino acids. Just the 33-base CDR3 DNA is kept, in frame starting at base 1. The junction shows trimming of 6 bases on V and 12 bases on J, and the gene matches do not reach 6 bases of it. The collaborating institutions used their own protocols to collect whole blood in K2EDTA tubes. Collaborator samples were shipped for TCRbeta analysis as frozen whole blood, isolated PBMCs, or DNA extracted from either sample type. As regards this clone: Its specific antigen is unknown. No base qualities exist here, and no much larger clone lies one base off it.

The TCR was taken from a human donor with acute or convalescent COVID-19. The donor label of this sample is uncertain. Sequenced: peripheral blood. This receptor chain uses TRBV20-1 and TRBJ2-1, and 9 junction bases match TRBD2. CDR3 loop: CSAGSGGRQFF. At the DNA level, the sequence is TGCAGTGCCGGTAGCGGGGGAAGGCAGTTCTTC.